This T cell receptor (beta chain) comes out of a study of blood T cell repertoires in COVID-19. The germline CDR1 and CDR2 sequences are SGHRS and YFSETQ. The CDR3 consists of 14 residues. The V gene lost 0 bases and the J gene lost 10 bases, with 14 bases spanning the gap. The assay was immunoSEQ multiplex PCR, and TCRdb's table has in-frame clones only and misses some. The repertoire holds under 250,000 clones, approximately 84% seen once, with approximately 10% in the top ten. This sequence was found in a man in his fifties or sixties with COVID-19, enrolled during active disease. Sequenced: peripheral blood. The rearrangement uses TRBV5-1 and TRBJ2-1; possibly TRBD1 for D (6 bases). The CDR3 loop is CASSLALGALEQFF. Here the CDR3 DNA reads TGCGCCAGCAGCTTGGCGTTGGGGGCCTTGGAGCAGTTCTTC.